The clone carrying this T cell receptor (beta chain) was observed at least ten times. TCRbeta library preparation incorporated unique molecular identifiers. One entry per CDR3 protein, called by TCRdb with MiXCR from the PCR reads. Of a few hundred thousand distinct CDR3 sequences listed, about a tenth are singletons. This entry is derived from a study of T-cell reconstitution after alpha-beta-depleted transplantation in children. The CDR3 extends over 14 amino acids. V lost 6 bases to trimming and J lost 6 bases, with 18 bases between them. Germline V CDR1 and CDR2: DFQATT, SNEGSKA (reference sequence).

Specimen: PBMCs from the stem cell graft donor, collected from the stem cell graft. This clonotype originated in a human donor who donated a stem cell graft to a child with acute myeloid leukemia. The chain uses TRBV20-1 and TRBJ1-5, with a weak D call TRBD1 (6 bases). CDR3 protein: CSAQAGGATQPQHF. Here the CDR3 DNA reads TGCAGTGCCCAAGCCGGGGGGGCGACTCAGCCCCAGCATTTT.